The 7 T cell receptor beta chains reported below all come from one sample, sequenced in a study of T and B cells in COVID-19 patients. TRB rearrangements were amplified by multiplex PCR with BIOMED2 TRB-A/B primers. TCRdb ran MiXCR on the multiplex PCR reads and lists one entry per CDR3 protein. The sample shows around 25,000 distinct CDR3 sequences, about 33% of them seen only once. TRB was amplified from about 260-540 ng of blood genomic DNA. The sample taken for sequencing was blood. These receptors came from a human donor who had recovered from COVID-19.

This clonotype was detected ten times or more. The rearrangement links TRBV29-1 to TRBJ2-7; perhaps TRBD2 as D (6 bases). Germline values: CDR1 SQVTM, CDR2 ANQGSEA. V lost 3 bases and J lost 3, with 9 bases in between. The CDR3 runs 12 residues. CDR3 nucleotide sequence: TGCAGCGTTGATAAGGAGGGCTACGAGCAGTACTTC. Its translation: CSVDKEGYEQYF.

This clonotype was counted only a few times. The chain combines TRBV6-1 with TRBJ1-1; D is unresolved. The CDR3 extends over 15 amino acids. Germline-derived CDR1 and CDR2 are MNHNS and SASEGT. The V and J ends lost 7 bases and 0 bases respectively, with 15 bases between them. The CDR3, as DNA: TGTGCCAGCACTGGACTCGCGTTCATGAACACTGAAGCTTTCTTT. It yields the protein CASTGLAFMNTEAFF.

The rearrangement uses TRBV6-5 and TRBJ2-5; 9 bases align to TRBD1. The CDR3 covers 14 residues. Germline CDR1 and CDR2: MNHEY and SVGAGI. Losses at the gene ends were 6 bases for V and 0 bases for J; bases not matched to a gene: 2. The CDR3 DNA is TGTGCCAGCAGGACAGGGGGGTACCAAGAGACCCAGTACTTC. It translates to CASRTGGYQETQYF.

This chain connects TRBV19 to TRBJ2-5; the match to TRBD1 covers 9 bases. The CDR3 spans 14 residues. Trimming at V came to 4 bases and at J to 5 bases, leaving 5 bases not matched to a gene. Germline V gives CDR1 LNHDA, CDR2 SQIVND (reference sequence). CDR3 in amino acids: CASSRDRVPETQYF. The CDR3 nucleotides read TGTGCCAGTAGTAGGGACAGGGTGCCCGAGACCCAGTACTTC.

The chain is built from TRBV27 and TRBJ2-5; the match to TRBD2 covers 8 bases. Germline assignment: CDR1 MNHEY and CDR2 SMNVEV (reference sequence). The J segment lost 6 bases and the V segment lost 4 bases, leaving 10 bases of the junction unmatched. The CDR3 is 15 residues long. CDR3 sequence (DNA): TGTGCCAGCAGTTATGCGGGGCGGGAGGAACAGACCCAGTACTTC. This gives the protein CASSYAGREEQTQYF.

The chain has TRBV6-1 and TRBJ2-5; TRBD1 matches at 8 bases. The V and J ends lost 0 bases and 1 base, in that order; junction bases with no gene match: 7. The CDR3 extends over 17 amino acids. The V gene's germline CDR1 is MNHNS and CDR2 SASEGT. This CDR3 is CASSEALGQGPQETQYF. In DNA, the CDR3 is TGTGCCAGCAGTGAAGCGCTAGGACAGGGCCCCCAAGAGACCCAGTACTTC.

On this clonotype itself: This may stem from a read error, because a much larger clone lies one nucleotide away. The V call is TRBV15, the J call TRBJ2-7; possibly TRBD1 for D (5 bases). The germline CDR1 and CDR2 sequences are LNHNV and YYDKDF (reference sequence). The CDR3 extends over 16 amino acids. V lost 0 bases to trimming and J lost 0 bases, with 12 bases between them. The CDR3 nucleotides are TGTGCCACCAGCAGAGATGGGGCAGGGCGCTCCTACGAGCAGTACTTC. Translated, it gives CATSRDGAGRSYEQYF.